This TCR beta chain emerged from a study of shared clonotypes between healthy human individuals. The count of this clone is one. The data were produced by immunoSEQ multiplex PCR, yet TCRdb's version contains in-frame clones alone and is incomplete. The sample contains fewer than 3 million clones, 85% to 95% of which appear only once. The CDR3 has 15 residues. The germline gives CDR1 SGHTA, CDR2 FQGNSA. Trimming at V came to 2 bases and at J to 2 bases, leaving 5 bases not matched to a gene. Sequencing was carried out using naive CD4+ T cells from PBMCs. Specified subset: CD45RA+ positively selected. The rearrangement links TRBV7-2 to TRBJ2-7; 8 nucleotides line up with TRBD2. This receptor was obtained from a man between 18 and 35 years old in good health. Some clones in this sample may be carry-over from other donors' samples. As DNA, the CDR3 is TGTGCCAGCAGCTTAACTAGCGGAACCCCCTACGAGCAGTACTTC. It translates to CASSLTSGTPYEQYF.